This passage covers 26 T cell receptor beta chains from one sample sequenced in a study of shared clonotypes between healthy human individuals. Generated by immunoSEQ multiplex PCR, the TCRdb table keeps only in-frame clones and is missing some. The sample lists millions of clones, around 93% seen once, with roughly 1.8% in the top ten. In the naive CD8 group, cells lacked CD45RO and were positively selected for CCR7, so terminally differentiated effector memory CD45RA+ cells were left out. Source material: naive CD8+ T cells from PBMCs. Receptor source: a man in his late teens or twenties in good health. Some clones in this sample may be carry-over from other donors' samples.

On this clone itself: This CDR3 is also generated by other DNA sequences in the sample. The chain employs TRBV5-5 and TRBJ1-1, with D perhaps matching TRBD1 (5 bases). Between the trimmed V and J ends, which lost 1 base and 0 bases, there was a span of 7 bases. The CDR3 sequence is 14 residues long. Looked up from germline, CDR1 is SGHKS and CDR2 is YYEKEE (reference sequence). CDR3 loop: CASSLRGMNTEAFF. The DNA for the CDR3 is TGTGCCAGCAGCTTGCGGGGGATGAACACTGAAGCTTTCTTT.

The genes are TRBV29-1 and TRBJ2-3; the D gene is possibly TRBD2 (6 bases). Germline CDR1 is SQVTM and CDR2 is ANQGSEA. The CDR3 has 16 amino acids. V was shortened by 4 bases and J by 5 bases, with 22 bases between the two germline ends. The CDR3 loop reads CSVVHGRDLGRDTQYF. The CDR3 region has the DNA TGCAGCGTTGTACATGGCAGGGACCTCGGGAGAGATACGCAGTATTTT.

This clone is a singleton in its sample. The rearrangement uses TRBV10-3 and TRBJ2-1; 10 nucleotides match TRBD2. Germline V gives CDR1 ENHRY, CDR2 SYGVKD. After removal of 10 bases from V and 2 bases from J, the junction contained 5 bases not matched to a gene. The CDR3 totals 14 residues. CDR3 DNA sequence: TGTGCCACCCAGCGGGAGGGGGCCTACAATGAGCAGTTCTTC. Amino acid sequence: CATQREGAYNEQFF.

The rearrangement links TRBV2 to TRBJ1-1; TRBD1 matches 9 bases. The CDR3 contains 15 residues. CDR1 and CDR2 from the germline V gene are SNHLY and FYNNEI. V lost 5 bases to trimming and J lost 10 bases; unmatched junction nucleotides: 14. The CDR3, as DNA: TGTGCCAGCAGTAAGAGAAAACAGGGGGCGCTTATAGCTTTCTTT. Its protein is CASSKRKQGALIAFF.

This sequence joins TRBV15 and TRBJ1-5, with D perhaps TRBD1 (6 bases). This CDR3 region has 15 residues. The V end was cut by 1 base, the J end by 1 base, with 8 bases between. Germline CDR1 LNHNV, CDR2 YYDKDF (reference sequence). The DNA for the CDR3 is TGTGCCACCAGCAGAGTAGGGGGGAGCAATCAGCCCCAGCATTTT. This translates into CATSRVGGSNQPQHF.

The V gene is TRBV5-1, the J gene TRBJ1-1, with 10 bases aligning to TRBD1. Germline trimming cut 1 base from V and 0 bases from J; bases unmatched to any gene: 18. Germline CDR1 and CDR2: SGHRS and YFSETQ. The CDR3 totals 21 residues. The CDR3: CASSLIPGQGTATVVNTEAFF. The DNA of the CDR3 is TGCGCCAGCAGCTTGATTCCGGGACAGGGGACCGCTACGGTCGTGAACACTGAAGCTTTCTTT.

The chain joins TRBV11-2 to TRBJ1-3; a weak D match, TRBD1 (6 bases). Germline CDR1 is SGHAT and CDR2 is FQNNGV. V shed 2 bases and J shed 1 base, with 15 bases lying between them. The CDR3 loop spans 17 amino acids. For the CDR3, the DNA is TGTGCCAGCAGCTTAAGGACGGGACATACTTCTGGAAACACCATATATTTT. Its protein product is CASSLRTGHTSGNTIYF.

The chain is built from TRBV13 and TRBJ2-5; TRBD2 aligns across 7 bases. The CDR3 spans 19 residues. V was clipped by 2 bases and J by 0 bases; unmatched bases: 15. Germline V CDR1 and CDR2: PRHDT, FYEKMQ (reference sequence). CDR3 region: CASSLRSSPLLADQETQYF. CDR3 DNA sequence: TGTGCCAGCAGCTTAAGGTCCTCTCCTTTGCTAGCGGACCAAGAGACCCAGTACTTC.

The chain uses TRBV2 and TRBJ2-3; D not resolved. This CDR3 region has 14 residues. V lost 3 bases, J lost 2 bases, and 9 bases lay in between. Germline V gene lookup returns CDR1 SNHLY and CDR2 FYNNEI. The chain's CDR3 is CASSDWHDTDTQYF. The CDR3 DNA sequence: TGTGCCAGCAGTGACTGGCACGACACAGATACGCAGTATTTT.

This clone was recorded only once. The chain links TRBV5-5 to TRBJ1-5; TRBD1 might be the D (6 bases). With 4 bases removed from V and 4 bases from J, the gap between germline ends came to 21 bases. The CDR3 runs 17 residues. Germline V gives CDR1 SGHKS, CDR2 YYEKEE (reference sequence). The CDR3 DNA reads TGTGCCAGCAGCCCGATGGGGGCCAGTAGAGAAAATCAGCCCCAGCATTTT. This translates into CASSPMGASRENQPQHF.

The chain combines TRBV7-9 with TRBJ2-3; 7 bases align to TRBD1. This CDR3 contains 15 residues. The ends lost 5 bases at V and 2 bases at J; junction bases unmatched: 7. In germline, CDR1 is SEHNR, CDR2 FQNEAQ (reference sequence). CDR3 coding DNA: TGTGCCAGCAGCCCCCCGGGACAGAACACAGATACGCAGTATTTT. It encodes CASSPPGQNTDTQYF.

A few counts support this clone. This CDR3 is also generated by other DNA sequences in the sample. The chain uses TRBV27 and TRBJ1-5, with a possible D match to TRBD1 (5 bases). Trimming left V 6 bases short and J 4 bases short, with 13 bases between. Germline assignment: CDR1 MNHEY and CDR2 SMNVEV (reference sequence). The CDR3 contains 14 residues. CDR3 nucleotides: TGTGCCAGCAGCCTCCGGGACGGTAATCAGCCCCAGCATTTT. It is translated as CASSLRDGNQPQHF.

This clone has just one count. The chain links TRBV5-1 to TRBJ2-7; a weak D match, TRBD2 (6 bases). Germline CDR1 is SGHRS and CDR2 is YFSETQ. The CDR3 runs to 14 residues. The V and J ends lost 4 bases and 1 base respectively, with 12 bases between them. This CDR3 reads CASSTGTPSYEQYF. The DNA of the CDR3 is TGCGCCAGCAGCACCGGGACTCCATCCTACGAGCAGTACTTC. The complete variable domain, with remaining parts taken from reference TRBV5-1 and TRBJ2-7, reads KAGVTQTPRYLIKTRGQQVTLSCSPISGHRSVSWYQQTPGQGLQFLFEYFSETQRNKGNFPGRFSGRQFSNSRSEMNVSTLELGDSALYLCASSTGTPSYEQYFGPGTRLTVT.

This sequence joins TRBV14 and TRBJ2-7; TRBD2 matches at 9 bases. CDR1 and CDR2 (germline): SGHDN, FVKESK. Trimming cost V 1 base and J 4 bases; bases outside gene matches: 2. The CDR3 contains 14 residues. CDR3 in DNA: TGTGCCAGCAGCCAAGCGGGACTAGCTTACGAGCAGTACTTC. Protein: CASSQAGLAYEQYF.

The chain joins TRBV29-1 to TRBJ2-1, with 10 bases fitting TRBD2. Germline V gives CDR1 SQVTM, CDR2 ANQGSEA. The V gene end was trimmed by 4 bases and the J gene end by 3 bases; junction bases not matched to a gene: 12. The CDR3 runs to 17 residues. The CDR3 DNA follows: TGCAGCGTTGGTGTAGTGTCTAGCGGGAGAAACTACAATGAGCAGTTCTTC. Translated: CSVGVVSSGRNYNEQFF.

CDR3 residues: CASETGELFF. CDR3 DNA sequence: TGTGCCAGTGAGACCGGGGAGCTGTTTTTT. The rearrangement links TRBV28 to TRBJ2-2; no clear D. V was cut by 9 bases and J by 5 bases, with 4 bases left in between. The CDR3 extends over 10 amino acids. Per germline, CDR1 MDHEN and CDR2 SYDVKM.

This clone was seen ten or more times. CDR3 sequence (DNA): TGTGCCAGCGCCCCTTCAGGACAGCCCTATGGCTACACCTTC. Protein sequence: CASAPSGQPYGYTF. The chain employs TRBV27 and TRBJ1-2; possible D gene TRBD1, 6 bases. Trimming took 8 bases from V and 4 from J, leaving 17 bases between them. This CDR3 spans 14 amino acids. The germline V gene encodes CDR1 MNHEY and CDR2 SMNVEV (reference sequence).

The chain is built from TRBV27 and TRBJ2-2; D might be TRBD1 or TRBD2, each matching 6 bases. CDR1 MNHEY and CDR2 SMNVEV come from the germline V gene (reference sequence). The V end lost 8 bases, the J end lost 1 base, and 8 bases lay between the germline ends. CDR3 size: 13 residues. CDR3 residues: CASAGQNTGELFF. In DNA form, the CDR3 reads TGTGCCAGCGCGGGACAGAACACCGGGGAGCTGTTTTTT.

The chain is built from TRBV27 and TRBJ2-6; no reliable D call. Germline V gives CDR1 MNHEY, CDR2 SMNVEV (reference sequence). V was shortened by 3 bases and J by 2 bases, with 2 bases between the two germline ends. The CDR3 length is 13 residues. CDR3 residues: CASSFTGANVLTF. In nucleotides, the CDR3 is TGTGCCAGCAGTTTTACTGGGGCCAACGTCCTGACTTTC.

V and J are TRBV10-2 and TRBJ2-2; 7 nucleotides match TRBD1. After removal of 10 bases from V and 8 bases from J, the junction contained 10 bases not matched to a gene. The CDR3 has 13 residues. CDR1 is WSHSY, CDR2 SAAADI, per germline. CDR3 in amino acids: CATRQGISGELFF. CDR3 sequence (DNA): TGCGCCACCAGACAGGGCATTTCGGGGGAGCTGTTTTTT.

The chain joins TRBV5-1 to TRBJ2-2, with 8 bases lining up with TRBD1. V shed 0 bases, J shed 2 bases, and the junction held 6 bases outside the gene matches. The CDR3 consists of 17 residues. Germline CDR1 and CDR2: SGHRS and YFSETQ. The CDR3 DNA is TGCGCCAGCAGCTTGGGGGTGACAGGGGACAACACCGGGGAGCTGTTTTTT. Protein: CASSLGVTGDNTGELFF.

The V gene is TRBV4-3, the J gene TRBJ2-1; 12 bases are a match to TRBD2. CDR3 length: 17 amino acids. V lost 0 bases and J lost 5; bases outside the gene matches: 5. The V gene's germline CDR1 is LGHNA and CDR2 YSLEER. The CDR3 nucleotides read TGCGCCAGCAGCCAAGATCTAAGGACTAGCGGGAACAATGAGCAGTTCTTC. This sequence encodes CASSQDLRTSGNNEQFF.

The chain employs TRBV7-8 and TRBJ2-7; 8 positions match TRBD1. The CDR3 has 17 residues. The germline CDR1 and CDR2 sequences are SGHVS and FQNEAQ. The V segment lost 3 bases and the J segment 2 bases; nucleotides outside the gene matches: 12. In DNA, the CDR3 is TGTGCCAGCAGCTTCTCCTTGTACAGGGGGTCCCCCTACGAGCAGTACTTC. This sequence encodes CASSFSLYRGSPYEQYF.

The gene calls are TRBV4-3 and TRBJ1-3; 7 bases are shared with TRBD1. V was clipped by 0 bases and J by 3 bases; unmatched bases: 8. CDR3 length: 17 residues. Looked up from germline, CDR1 is LGHNA and CDR2 is YSLEER. CDR3: CASSQDHAGGFGNTIYF. The CDR3 nucleotides are TGCGCCAGCAGCCAAGATCACGCAGGGGGTTTTGGAAACACCATATATTTT.

The chain couples TRBV2 to TRBJ2-7; 9 nucleotides align to TRBD2. Trimming cost V 2 bases and J 1 base; bases outside gene matches: 6. The CDR3 is 16 residues long. Germline CDR1 reads SNHLY; CDR2 reads FYNNEI. The CDR3, as DNA: TGTGCCAGCAGTGAACGGTGGCGGGGGGGGTCCTACGAGCAGTACTTC. It codes for CASSERWRGGSYEQYF.

This chain joins TRBV4-1 and TRBJ1-1; unclear D gene. The germline V gene encodes CDR1 MGHRA and CDR2 YSYEKL. The CDR3 sequence is 14 residues long. Trimming removed 0 bases from V and 1 base from J, with 6 bases in between. The CDR3 reads CASSQDLTNTEAFF. Here the CDR3 DNA reads TGCGCCAGCAGCCAAGATCTTACGAACACTGAAGCTTTCTTT.